The sequence of this T cell receptor beta chain was determined in a study of blood T cell repertoires in COVID-19. Whole-study context: Donors in the United States, Italy and Spain gave samples during acute or convalescent COVID-19. T cells, B-cell-depleted T cells, or PBMCs supplied cDNA or gDNA.

This CDR3 is built from 16 residues. With 0 bases clipped from V and 3 bases from J, the junction kept 5 bases outside the gene matches. Germline V lookup: CDR1 GTSNPN, CDR2 SVGIG (reference sequence). As originally analysed: Estimation of nucleated cell counts was performed using reference gene primer amplification. Profiling relied on immunoSEQ multiplex PCR, and the TCRdb table lists in-frame clones only, not all of them. V and J calls and clone size are copied from that table; D and trimming were computed from the DNA. Found here are around 150,000 clones, around 90% of them singletons; the top ten hold roughly 2.1%.

The clonotype was recovered from a man aged 18 to 35 with acute or convalescent COVID-19. This chain links TRBV30 with TRBJ2-1; TRBD2 matches at 10 bases. The sequenced sample was peripheral blood. The CDR3 protein is CAWSVRGTSVYNEQFF. CDR3 coding DNA: TGTGCCTGGAGTGTACGGGGGACTAGCGTCTACAATGAGCAGTTCTTC.